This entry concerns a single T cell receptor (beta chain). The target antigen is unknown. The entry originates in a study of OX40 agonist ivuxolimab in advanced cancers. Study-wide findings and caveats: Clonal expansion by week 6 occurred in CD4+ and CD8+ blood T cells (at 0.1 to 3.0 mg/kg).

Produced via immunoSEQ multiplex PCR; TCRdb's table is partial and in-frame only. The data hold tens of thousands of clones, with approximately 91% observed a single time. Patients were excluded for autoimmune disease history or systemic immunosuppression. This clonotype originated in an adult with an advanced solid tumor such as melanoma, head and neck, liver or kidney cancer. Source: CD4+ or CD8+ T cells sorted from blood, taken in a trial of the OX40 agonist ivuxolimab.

The CDR3 DNA reads TGTGCCAGCAGCCAGGGGTGGACAGGGGAGTGGGGGAATGAGCAGTTCTTC. It codes for CASSQGWTGEWGNEQFF. The chain joins TRBV9 to TRBJ2-1; 9 bases are a match to TRBD1. The length of the CDR3 is 17 residues. V was clipped by 4 bases and J by 7 bases; unmatched bases: 15. In germline, CDR1 is SGDLS, CDR2 YYNGEE.